This TCR beta chain derives from a study of cytomegalovirus exposure and HLA in healthy donors (dated by TCRdb to the late 2010s). Background for the entire study: A later analysis indicated that the 95 to 150 validation repertoires were generated on the platform also employed for the roughly 720 repertoires of the first cohort. The study combined high-throughput TCR immunosequencing, statistical association of individual TCRs with disease status, and machine learning to predict cytomegalovirus infection status. The study was designed to test whether signatures of past pathogen exposure could be identified by cataloging public T cell receptors. In addition to the first cohort of around 670 subjects, a separate validation cohort of 120 different subjects was used.

Points on this clone: The antigen it binds to is not known. Per-base qualities were not stored, and no clone one base away is much larger.

Donors formed part of the validation cohort, which comprised 120 subjects and was distinct from the first cohort of 550 to 850 subjects. Libraries came from the immunoSEQ multiplex PCR assay. The original pipeline was this. A statistical classification framework was developed to diagnose cytomegalovirus status using the catalog of TCR beta chain sequences. TCRdb re-hosts the immuneACCESS table, in-frame sequences only. Its copies lack some clones; in the studies checked, an unresolved V gene accounts for under half of them, and the cause for the rest is not known. For V, J and clone size, that table is used; D and trimming come from the DNA. For this sample the table gives about 150,000 clones, of which about 86% were detected only once. The ten largest clonotypes hold approximately 2.2% of the sample. The cysteine opens and the phenylalanine closes a CDR3 of 19 amino acids. Solely the CDR3 DNA is kept, with 57 bases framed from the first base. V is shortened by 3 bases, J by 0 bases, and the region joining them spans 23 bases.

What the study reported, not specific to this receptor: The study gave a list of some 150 TCR beta chains associated with cytomegalovirus. The authors suggested that the approach could potentially be generalized to other disease states and immunological phenotypes. A few of the identified cytomegalovirus-associated TCR beta chains were confirmed in vitro to be specific for cytomegalovirus antigens. Of the cluster scores, roughly 95% were above 0 in a later analysis, which found that TCRs clustered in the first cohort also tended to co-occur in the 95 to 150 validation repertoires. While some public TCRs were present in many individuals, most TCR sequences turned up only very rarely across donors. The classifier was reported to diagnose cytomegalovirus status with high specificity and sensitivity in both the original cohort and the validation cohort. The validation cohort had no HLA typing available for a later analysis, so co-occurrence within that cohort was assessed over all 120 or so repertoires.

The sequence is built from TRBV23-1 and TRBJ1-2, with no confidently assigned D gene. TRBV23-1 belongs to the ORF category, with a function that is uncertain. The source of this sequence is a human donor in good health. The sequencing input was PBMCs. The DNA sequence follows: TGCGCCAGCAGTCACCCTGGGGAGACACCTGAAGAAGCTAACTATGGCTACACCTTC. This yields the protein CASSHPGETPEEANYGYTF.